This T cell receptor (beta chain) stems from a study of blood T cell repertoires in COVID-19. Study-level information: Donors in the United States, Italy and Spain gave samples during acute or convalescent COVID-19.

The V and J ends lost 1 base and 4 bases respectively, with 11 bases between them. Germline-derived CDR1 and CDR2 are LGHDT and YNNKEL (reference sequence). The CDR3 is made up of 15 amino acids. Sequencing was performed with immunoSEQ multiplex PCR; in TCRdb, only in-frame clones are kept and a portion is missing. The table includes approximately 230,000 clones, around 88% detected once. Enrollment of patients from Seattle took place during active infection, with longitudinal follow-up. The receptor was derived from a woman aged 30 to 39 with COVID-19, enrolled during active disease. Sequencing was carried out using peripheral blood. The chain carries TRBV3-1 (or the pseudogene TRBV3-2) and TRBJ2-1; D remains unclear. The CDR3 loop reads CASSQGGHPYNEQFF. CDR3 sequence (DNA): TGTGCCAGCAGCCAAGGCGGTCATCCTTACAATGAGCAGTTCTTC.